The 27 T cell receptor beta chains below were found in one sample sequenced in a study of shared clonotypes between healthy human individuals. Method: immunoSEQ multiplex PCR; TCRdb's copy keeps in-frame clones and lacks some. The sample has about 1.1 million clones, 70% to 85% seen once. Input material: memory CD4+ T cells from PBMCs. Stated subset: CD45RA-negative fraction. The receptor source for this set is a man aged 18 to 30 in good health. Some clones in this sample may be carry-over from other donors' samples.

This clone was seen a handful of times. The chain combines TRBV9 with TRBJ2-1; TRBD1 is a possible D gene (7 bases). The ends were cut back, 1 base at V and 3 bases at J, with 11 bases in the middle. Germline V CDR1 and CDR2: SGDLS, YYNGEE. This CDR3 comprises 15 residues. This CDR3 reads CASSVQGGFYNEQFF. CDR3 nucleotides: TGTGCCAGCAGCGTACAGGGGGGCTTCTACAATGAGCAGTTCTTC.

The CDR3 loop reads CASSPMGAGANVLTF. The CDR3 DNA sequence: TGTGCCAGCAGCCCGATGGGGGCTGGGGCCAACGTCCTGACTTTC. This sequence joins TRBV7-2 and TRBJ2-6; D could derive from TRBD1 or TRBD2 (5 bases each). This CDR3 has 15 residues. CDR1 and CDR2 from the germline V gene are SGHTA and FQGNSA. Trimming stripped 5 bases from V and 2 bases from J, with 10 bases between.

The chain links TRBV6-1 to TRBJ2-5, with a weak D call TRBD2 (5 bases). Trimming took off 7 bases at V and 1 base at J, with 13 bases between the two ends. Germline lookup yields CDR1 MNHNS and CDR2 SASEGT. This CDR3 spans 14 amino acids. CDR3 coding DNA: TGTGCCAGCACCGGACTGGCCCGCCAAGAGACCCAGTACTTC. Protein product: CASTGLARQETQYF.

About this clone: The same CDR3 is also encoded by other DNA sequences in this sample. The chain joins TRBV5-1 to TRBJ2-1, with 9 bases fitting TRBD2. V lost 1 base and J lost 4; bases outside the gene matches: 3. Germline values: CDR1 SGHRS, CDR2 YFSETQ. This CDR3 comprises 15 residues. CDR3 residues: CASSLTSGPYNEQFF. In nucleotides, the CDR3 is TGCGCCAGCAGCTTGACTAGCGGGCCATACAATGAGCAGTTCTTC.

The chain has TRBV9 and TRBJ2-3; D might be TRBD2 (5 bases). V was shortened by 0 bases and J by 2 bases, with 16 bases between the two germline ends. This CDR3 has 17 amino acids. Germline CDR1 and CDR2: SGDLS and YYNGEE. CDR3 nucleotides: TGTGCCAGCAGCGTAGGTGAGGGAAAACGCCTCACAGATACGCAGTATTTT. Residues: CASSVGEGKRLTDTQYF.

The CDR3, as DNA: TGTGCCAGCAGCCCCACCAGACAGAATAGCAATCAGCCCCAGCATTTT. It yields the protein CASSPTRQNSNQPQHF. The rearrangement joins TRBV21-1 to TRBJ1-5; the table's D call, TRBD1, was not checked against the DNA. TRBV21-1 is described as a pseudogene. CDR3 size: 16 residues.

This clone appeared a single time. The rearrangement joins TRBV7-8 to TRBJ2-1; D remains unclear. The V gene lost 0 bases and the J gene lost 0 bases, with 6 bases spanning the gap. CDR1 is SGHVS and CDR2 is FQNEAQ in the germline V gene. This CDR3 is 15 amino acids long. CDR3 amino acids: CASSLAGFSYNEQFF. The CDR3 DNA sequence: TGTGCCAGCAGCTTAGCGGGTTTCTCCTACAATGAGCAGTTCTTC.

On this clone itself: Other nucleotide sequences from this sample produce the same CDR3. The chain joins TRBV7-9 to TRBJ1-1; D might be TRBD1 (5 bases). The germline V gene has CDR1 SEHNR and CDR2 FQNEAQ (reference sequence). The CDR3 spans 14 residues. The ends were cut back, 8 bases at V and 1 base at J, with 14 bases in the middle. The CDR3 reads CASYPGTGNTEAFF. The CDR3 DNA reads TGTGCCAGCTATCCAGGGACTGGGAACACTGAAGCTTTCTTT.

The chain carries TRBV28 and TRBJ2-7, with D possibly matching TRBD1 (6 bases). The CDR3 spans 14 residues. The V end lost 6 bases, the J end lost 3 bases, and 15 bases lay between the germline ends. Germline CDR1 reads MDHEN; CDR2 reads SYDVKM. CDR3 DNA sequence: TGTGCCAGCAGATATTCGGACAGAGACTACGAGCAGTACTTC. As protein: CASRYSDRDYEQYF.

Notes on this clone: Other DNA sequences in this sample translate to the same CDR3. CDR3: CASSVGAGGPYNEQFF. The DNA of the CDR3 is TGTGCCAGCAGCGTAGGAGCGGGAGGGCCCTACAATGAGCAGTTCTTC. The chain recombines TRBV9 with TRBJ2-1; TRBD2 matches 10 bases. Per germline, CDR1 SGDLS and CDR2 YYNGEE. The V gene end was trimmed by 0 bases and the J gene end by 2 bases; junction bases not matched to a gene: 2. The CDR3 has 16 residues.

CDR3 nucleotides: TGTGCCAGCAGCTCCGGACTAGCGGGAGGCGAGCAGTACTTC. Encoded protein: CASSSGLAGGEQYF. V and J are TRBV7-8 and TRBJ2-7, with 14 bases fitting TRBD2. The CDR3 is 14 amino acids. Germline CDR1 SGHVS, CDR2 FQNEAQ. V lost 4 bases, J lost 6 bases, and 2 bases stayed unmatched.

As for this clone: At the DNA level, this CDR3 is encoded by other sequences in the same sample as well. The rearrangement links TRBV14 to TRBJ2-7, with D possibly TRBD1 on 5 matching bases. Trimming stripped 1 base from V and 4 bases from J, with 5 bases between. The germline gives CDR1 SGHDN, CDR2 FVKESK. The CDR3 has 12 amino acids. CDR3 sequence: CASSQAGYEQYF. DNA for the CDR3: TGTGCCAGCAGCCAAGCAGGGTACGAGCAGTACTTC.

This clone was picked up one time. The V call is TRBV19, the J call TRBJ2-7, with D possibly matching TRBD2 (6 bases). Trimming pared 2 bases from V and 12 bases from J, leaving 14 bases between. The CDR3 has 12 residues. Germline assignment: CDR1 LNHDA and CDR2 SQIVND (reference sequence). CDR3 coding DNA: TGTGCCAGTAGTATAAGGAACGGGAGTCCGTACTTC. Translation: CASSIRNGSPYF.

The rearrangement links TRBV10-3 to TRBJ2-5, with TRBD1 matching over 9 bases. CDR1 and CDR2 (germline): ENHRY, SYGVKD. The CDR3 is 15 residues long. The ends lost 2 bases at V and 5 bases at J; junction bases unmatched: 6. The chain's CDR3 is CAISEDRGVKETQYF. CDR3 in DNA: TGTGCCATCAGTGAGGACAGGGGGGTAAAGGAGACCCAGTACTTC.

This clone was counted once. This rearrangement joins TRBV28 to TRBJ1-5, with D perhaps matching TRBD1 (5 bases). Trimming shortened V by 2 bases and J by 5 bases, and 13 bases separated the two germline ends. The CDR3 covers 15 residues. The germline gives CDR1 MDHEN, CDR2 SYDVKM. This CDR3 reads CASSLRRGWDQPQHF. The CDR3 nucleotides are TGTGCCAGCAGTTTACGTAGGGGCTGGGATCAGCCCCAGCATTTT.

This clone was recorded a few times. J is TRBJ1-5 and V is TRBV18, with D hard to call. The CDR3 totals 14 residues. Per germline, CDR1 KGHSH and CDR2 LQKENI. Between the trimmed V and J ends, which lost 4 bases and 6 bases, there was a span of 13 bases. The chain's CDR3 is CASSQSRYGQPQHF. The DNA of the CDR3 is TGTGCCAGCTCACAAAGCAGGTACGGTCAGCCCCAGCATTTT.

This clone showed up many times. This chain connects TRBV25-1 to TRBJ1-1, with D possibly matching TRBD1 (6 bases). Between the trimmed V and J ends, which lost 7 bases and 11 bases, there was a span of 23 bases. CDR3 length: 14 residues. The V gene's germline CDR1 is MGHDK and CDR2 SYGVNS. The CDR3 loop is CASKDWQGHGAAFF. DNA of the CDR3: TGTGCCAGCAAAGACTGGCAGGGGCACGGGGCTGCTTTCTTT.

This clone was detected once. The chain's CDR3 is CASSLASRGEQFF. The CDR3 nucleotides read TGTGCCAGCAGCTTAGCCTCGCGGGGCGAGCAGTTCTTC. This sequence joins TRBV7-2 and TRBJ2-1, with D perhaps TRBD2 (6 bases). CDR1 and CDR2 (germline): SGHTA, FQGNSA. The CDR3 sequence is 13 residues long. The ends were cut back, 0 bases at V and 10 bases at J, with 10 bases in the middle.

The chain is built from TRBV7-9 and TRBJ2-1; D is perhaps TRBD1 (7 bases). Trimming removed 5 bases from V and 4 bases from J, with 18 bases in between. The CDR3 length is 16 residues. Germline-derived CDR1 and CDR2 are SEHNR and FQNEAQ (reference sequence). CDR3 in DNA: TGTGCCAGCAGCCAGGGGGTGTCTAGCGCGTACAATGAGCAGTTCTTC. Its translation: CASSQGVSSAYNEQFF.

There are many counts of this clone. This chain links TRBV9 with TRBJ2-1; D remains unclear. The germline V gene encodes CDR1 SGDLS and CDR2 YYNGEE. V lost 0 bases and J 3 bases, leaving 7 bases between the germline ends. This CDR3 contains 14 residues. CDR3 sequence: CASSVGTIYNEQFF. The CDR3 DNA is TGTGCCAGCAGCGTAGGGACGATCTACAATGAGCAGTTCTTC.

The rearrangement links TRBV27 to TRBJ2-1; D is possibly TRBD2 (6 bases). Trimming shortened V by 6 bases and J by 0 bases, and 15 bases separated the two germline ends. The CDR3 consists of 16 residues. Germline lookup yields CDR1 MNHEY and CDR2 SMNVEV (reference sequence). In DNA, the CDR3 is TGTGCCAGCAGCCGGGGGAGCGGTAGCTCCTACAATGAGCAGTTCTTC. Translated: CASSRGSGSSYNEQFF.

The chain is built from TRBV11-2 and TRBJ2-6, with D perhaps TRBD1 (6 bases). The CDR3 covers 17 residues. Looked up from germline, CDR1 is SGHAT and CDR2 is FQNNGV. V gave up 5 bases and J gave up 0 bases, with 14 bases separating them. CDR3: CASSIQGASSGANVLTF. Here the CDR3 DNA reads TGTGCCAGCAGCATACAGGGCGCTAGCTCTGGGGCCAACGTCCTGACTTTC.

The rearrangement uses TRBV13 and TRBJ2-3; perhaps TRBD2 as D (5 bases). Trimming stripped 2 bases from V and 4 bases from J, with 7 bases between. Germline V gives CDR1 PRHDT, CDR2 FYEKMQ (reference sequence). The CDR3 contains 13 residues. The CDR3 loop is CASSLSEADTQYF. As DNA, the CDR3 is TGTGCCAGCAGCTTATCGGAGGCAGATACGCAGTATTTT.

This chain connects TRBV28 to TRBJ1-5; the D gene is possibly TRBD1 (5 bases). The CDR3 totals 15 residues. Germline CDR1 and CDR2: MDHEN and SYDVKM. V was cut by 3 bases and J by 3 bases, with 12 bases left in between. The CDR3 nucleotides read TGTGCCAGCAGTTTGGGAGGGGTCGTCAATCAGCCCCAGCATTTT. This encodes CASSLGGVVNQPQHF.

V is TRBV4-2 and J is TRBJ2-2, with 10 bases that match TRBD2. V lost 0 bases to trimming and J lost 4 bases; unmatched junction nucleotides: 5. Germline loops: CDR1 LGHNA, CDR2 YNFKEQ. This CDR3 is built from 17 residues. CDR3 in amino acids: CASSQDPIAGGTGELFF. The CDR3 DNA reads TGTGCCAGCAGCCAAGATCCCATAGCGGGAGGCACCGGGGAGCTGTTTTTT.

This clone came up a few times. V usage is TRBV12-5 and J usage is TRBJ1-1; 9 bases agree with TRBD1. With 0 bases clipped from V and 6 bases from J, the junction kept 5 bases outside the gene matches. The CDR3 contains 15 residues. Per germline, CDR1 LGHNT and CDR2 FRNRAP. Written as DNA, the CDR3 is TGTGCTAGTGGTTTGGTAACAGGGGGCAGGTCTGAAGCTTTCTTT. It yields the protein CASGLVTGGRSEAFF.

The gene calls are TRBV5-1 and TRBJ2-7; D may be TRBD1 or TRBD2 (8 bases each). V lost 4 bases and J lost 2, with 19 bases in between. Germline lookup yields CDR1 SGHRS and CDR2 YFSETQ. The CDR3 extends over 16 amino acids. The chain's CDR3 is CASSPGGTGGAYEQYF. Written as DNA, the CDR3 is TGCGCCAGCAGCCCGGGGGGGACAGGAGGTGCCTACGAGCAGTACTTC. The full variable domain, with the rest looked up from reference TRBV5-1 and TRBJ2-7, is KAGVTQTPRYLIKTRGQQVTLSCSPISGHRSVSWYQQTPGQGLQFLFEYFSETQRNKGNFPGRFSGRQFSNSRSEMNVSTLELGDSALYLCASSPGGTGGAYEQYFGPGTRLTVT.